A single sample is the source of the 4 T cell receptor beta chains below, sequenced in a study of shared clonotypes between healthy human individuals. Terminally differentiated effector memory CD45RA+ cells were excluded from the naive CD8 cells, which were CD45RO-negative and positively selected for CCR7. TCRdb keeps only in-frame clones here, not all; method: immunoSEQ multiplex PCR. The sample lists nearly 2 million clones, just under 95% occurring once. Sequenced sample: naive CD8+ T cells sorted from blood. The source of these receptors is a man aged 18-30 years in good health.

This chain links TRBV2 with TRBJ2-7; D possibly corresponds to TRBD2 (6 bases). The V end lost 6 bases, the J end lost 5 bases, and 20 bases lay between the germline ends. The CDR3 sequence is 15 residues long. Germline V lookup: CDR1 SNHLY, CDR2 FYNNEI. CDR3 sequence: CASREGKRSGDEQYF. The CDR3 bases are TGTGCCAGCAGGGAGGGGAAGCGGTCCGGGGACGAGCAGTACTTC.

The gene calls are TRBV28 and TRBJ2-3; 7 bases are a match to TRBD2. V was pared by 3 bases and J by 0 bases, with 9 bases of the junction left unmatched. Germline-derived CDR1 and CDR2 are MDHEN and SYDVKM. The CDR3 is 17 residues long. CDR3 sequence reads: CASSFSPQGGSTDTQYF. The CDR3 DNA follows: TGTGCCAGCAGTTTTTCCCCCCAGGGAGGGAGCACAGATACGCAGTATTTT.

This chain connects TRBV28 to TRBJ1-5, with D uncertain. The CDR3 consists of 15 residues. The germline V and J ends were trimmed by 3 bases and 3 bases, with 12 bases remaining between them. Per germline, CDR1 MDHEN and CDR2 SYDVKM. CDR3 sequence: CASSFPYGINQPQHF. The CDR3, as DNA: TGTGCCAGCAGTTTCCCCTACGGCATCAATCAGCCCCAGCATTTT.

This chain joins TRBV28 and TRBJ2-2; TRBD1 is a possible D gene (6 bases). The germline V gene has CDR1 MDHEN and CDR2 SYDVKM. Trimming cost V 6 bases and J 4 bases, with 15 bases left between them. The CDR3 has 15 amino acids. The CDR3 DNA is TGTGCCAGCAGCACGGGGACACTCTCCACCGGGGAGCTGTTTTTT. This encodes CASSTGTLSTGELFF.